This passage covers 16 T cell receptor beta chains from one sample sequenced in a study of vaccination and CD4 T cells after COVID-19. With the Oncomine TCR Beta short-read assay, DNA from cultured CD4+ T cells was sequenced. TCRdb reprocessed the PCR reads via MiXCR and lists one record per CDR3 protein. The sample lists over 8,500 distinct CDR3 sequences; around a third were seen once. These receptors' antigens are unknown. Treatment indicated: 10-day PBMC culture with coronavirus spike peptide pools or control peptides (ViraFEST assay). Material for sequencing was cultured CD4+ T cells from blood. Receptors originate from a human donor with COVID-19.

This chain joins TRBV18 and TRBJ1-1, with a weak D call TRBD1 (6 bases). This CDR3 is built from 16 residues. CDR1 KGHSH and CDR2 LQKENI come from the germline V gene. The V gene lost 3 bases and the J gene lost 2 bases, with 16 bases spanning the gap. The CDR3 sequence: CASSPKEGGGNTEAFF. The CDR3 nucleotides read TGTGCCAGCTCACCGAAGGAGGGGGGAGGAAACACTGAAGCTTTCTTT.

DNA of the CDR3: TGCGCCAGCAGCTTGGAGGGGACTGATCAGCCCCAGCATTTT. Translating gives CASSLEGTDQPQHF. The V call is TRBV5-1, the J call TRBJ1-5; weak D call: TRBD1 (5 bases). This CDR3 is 14 amino acids long. Germline loops: CDR1 SGHRS, CDR2 YFSETQ. Trimming took 0 bases from V and 5 from J, leaving 9 bases between them.

This clonotype has only one observation. This chain joins TRBV11-2 and TRBJ1-4; 8 bases are a match to TRBD1. The germline CDR1 and CDR2 sequences are SGHAT and FQNNGV. With V trimmed by 4 bases and J by 5 bases, 6 bases remained unmatched. This CDR3 has 15 amino acids. The CDR3 DNA follows: TGTGCCAGCAGCTCAGGGGGCGGCCCCAATGAAAAACTGTTTTTT. Protein sequence: CASSSGGGPNEKLFF.

This chain uses TRBV4-3 with TRBJ1-3; 11 nucleotides match TRBD1. V trimming: 1 base; J trimming: 3 bases; junction bases outside the gene matches: 5. CDR3 size: 17 residues. The germline CDR1 and CDR2 sequences are LGHNA and YSLEER. The CDR3 coding sequence is TGCGCCAGCAGCCAAGGATTGGGACAGGGGGGTGGAAACACCATATATTTT. Translation gives CASSQGLGQGGGNTIYF.

This clonotype appeared a few times. The gene calls are TRBV2 and TRBJ1-5; 8 bases are shared with TRBD1. Germline V gives CDR1 SNHLY, CDR2 FYNNEI. Trimming removed 3 bases from V and 2 bases from J; junction bases left unmatched: 6. This CDR3 region has 16 residues. The CDR3 region has the DNA TGTGCCAGCAGTGATCGGACAGGGTGGGGCAATCAGCCCCAGCATTTT. This encodes CASSDRTGWGNQPQHF.

This clonotype was detected only a few times. The rearrangement uses TRBV19 and TRBJ1-1, with 7 nucleotides matching TRBD1. Germline V gene data show CDR1 as LNHDA and CDR2 as SQIVND (reference sequence). The junction had 13 bases not matched to a gene; V was cut back by 6 bases and J by 3 bases. The CDR3 totals 16 residues. The chain's CDR3 is CASRGPTGIVDTEAFF. CDR3 coding DNA: TGTGCCAGTAGGGGACCGACAGGGATTGTTGACACTGAAGCTTTCTTT.

The V gene is TRBV19, the J gene TRBJ2-2; 9 nucleotides match TRBD2. The CDR3 covers 13 residues. The germline CDR1 and CDR2 sequences are LNHDA and SQIVND (reference sequence). Trimming cost V 7 bases and J 6 bases; bases outside gene matches: 3. CDR3 DNA: TGTGCCAGTATGGCGGGGGGGCCCGGGGAGCTGTTTTTT. Residues: CASMAGGPGELFF.

By share of the sample, this clonotype is large. This sequence joins TRBV7-8 and TRBJ1-1, with 8 bases fitting TRBD1. The CDR3 has 14 residues. V shed 3 bases, J shed 5 bases, and the junction held 5 bases outside the gene matches. Germline V gene data show CDR1 as SGHVS and CDR2 as FQNEAQ. CDR3: CASSFPDRETEAFF. In DNA form, the CDR3 reads TGTGCCAGCAGCTTCCCGGACAGGGAAACTGAAGCTTTCTTT.

The chain is built from TRBV19 and TRBJ2-1; D uncertain. V was trimmed by 7 bases and J by 4 bases, leaving 14 bases between them. The CDR3 contains 14 residues. Germline CDR1 is LNHDA and CDR2 is SQIVND (reference sequence). CDR3 coding DNA: TGTGCCAGTAAATGGGCAGTGGGATACAATGAGCAGTTCTTC. Amino acids: CASKWAVGYNEQFF.

The genes are TRBV6-1 and TRBJ2-3; weak D call: TRBD1 (6 bases). V was trimmed by 5 bases and J by 9 bases, leaving 12 bases between them. The CDR3 spans 12 residues. Per the germline V gene, CDR1 is MNHNS and CDR2 is SASEGT. CDR3 nucleotides: TGTGCCAGCAGTACTACAGGGCGGACGCAGTATTTT. Translating it yields CASSTTGRTQYF.

The chain has TRBV6-1 and TRBJ2-7; D might be TRBD1 (5 bases). Germline V CDR1 and CDR2: MNHNS, SASEGT. V was pared by 6 bases and J by 0 bases, with 6 bases between. This CDR3 spans 12 amino acids. CDR3 nucleotides: TGTGCCAGCAGAGGGGTCTCCTACGAGCAGTACTTC. Protein sequence: CASRGVSYEQYF.

V usage is TRBV6-4 and J usage is TRBJ1-2; D is unresolved. V gave up 0 bases and J gave up 6 bases, with 11 bases separating them. CDR3 length: 14 residues. The germline V gene has CDR1 MRHNA and CDR2 SNTAGT. In DNA, the CDR3 is TGTGCCAGCAGTGACTCCGCGGGAATCCATGGCTACACCTTC. Its protein is CASSDSAGIHGYTF.

The CDR3 nucleotides are TGTGCCAGCTCTCGGGGGGTTGGAGCAGATACGCAGTATTTT. Residues: CASSRGVGADTQYF. The chain uses TRBV6-1 and TRBJ2-3; 7 bases are shared with TRBD2. V gave up 8 bases and J gave up 4 bases; unmatched junction bases: 9. Germline V gives CDR1 MNHNS, CDR2 SASEGT. The CDR3 runs to 14 residues.

The rearrangement uses TRBV6-1 and TRBJ1-5; 11 bases align to TRBD1. The CDR3 is made up of 16 amino acids. With 8 bases clipped from V and 6 bases from J, the junction kept 12 bases outside the gene matches. Germline V gene lookup returns CDR1 MNHNS and CDR2 SASEGT. The CDR3 nucleotides are TGTGCCAGCTGGCCCGGGACAGGGGGACCCAGTCAGCCCCAGCATTTT. Residues: CASWPGTGGPSQPQHF.

Only a few counts were recorded for this clonotype. The genes are TRBV28 and TRBJ1-5; 10 bases map to TRBD1. The CDR3 has 13 amino acids. Germline assignment: CDR1 MDHEN and CDR2 SYDVKM. J lost 4 bases, V lost 6 bases, and 0 bases had no gene match. CDR3 protein: CASRDRGNQPQHF. DNA of the CDR3: TGTGCCAGCAGGGACAGGGGGAATCAGCCCCAGCATTTT.

The rearrangement joins TRBV30 to TRBJ1-6; unclear D gene. Germline V gene sequence: CDR1 GTSNPN, CDR2 SVGIG (reference sequence). Trimming stripped 8 bases from V and 7 bases from J, with 18 bases between. CDR3 length: 14 amino acids. This CDR3 is CALNPQAANSPLHF. Here the CDR3 DNA reads TGTGCCCTCAACCCTCAGGCTGCGAATTCACCCCTCCACTTT.